This entry is about one T cell receptor (beta chain). The sample comes from a study of blood T cell repertoires in COVID-19. Study overall: COVID-19 samples collected from the United States, Italy and Spain covered acute and convalescent phases. T cells, B-cell-depleted T cells, or PBMCs provided the cDNA or gDNA that served as material.

Participants, roughly 18 to 89 years old, spanned approximately 26 US areas. V was cut by 2 bases and J by 10 bases, with 17 bases left in between. The CDR3 extends over 14 amino acids. Germline CDR1 MDHEN, CDR2 SYDVKM. Data came from immunoSEQ multiplex PCR; TCRdb stores just in-frame clones and leaves some out. The sample includes around 200,000 clones, over 75% of them seen just once. This TCR was sampled from a woman in her thirties or forties with acute COVID-19. Sequencing was carried out using PBMCs or T cells enriched from blood (not recorded which). The rearrangement joins TRBV28 to TRBJ1-1; a weak D match, TRBD1 (6 bases). The chain's CDR3 is CASSLKLQGHRAFF. The CDR3 nucleotides are TGTGCCAGCAGTTTAAAGTTGCAGGGACATAGAGCTTTCTTT.